This passage covers 10 T cell receptor beta chains from one sample sequenced in a study of CD4 T cells in relation to SARS-CoV-2 and coronaviruses. The protocol was immunoSEQ multiplex PCR, while the TCRdb copy is restricted to in-frame clones and leaves out a portion. The data show 31,000 or so clones, more than 70% seen once. These receptors have no identified antigens. CD4+ T cells from unexposed donors were obtained before the COVID-19 pandemic (2011-2018). Isolation of CD4+ T cells took place after 10 days in culture. Sequenced sample: CD4+ T cells from PBMCs, cultured in vitro. The source is a human donor in good health.

This clone has only one observation. The CDR3 reads CASSLRLADNEQFF. CDR3 in DNA: TGCGCCAGCAGCTTGAGACTAGCGGACAATGAGCAGTTCTTC. V is TRBV5-1 and J is TRBJ2-1; 9 bases are a match to TRBD2. V shed 1 base and J 5 bases; nucleotides not matched to a gene: 1. The length of the CDR3 is 14 residues. Germline V CDR1 and CDR2: SGHRS, YFSETQ. Full variable domain (outside the CDR3, taken from reference TRBV5-1 and TRBJ2-1): KAGVTQTPRYLIKTRGQQVTLSCSPISGHRSVSWYQQTPGQGLQFLFEYFSETQRNKGNFPGRFSGRQFSNSRSEMNVSTLELGDSALYLCASSLRLADNEQFFGPGTRLTVL.

The V gene is TRBV18, the J gene TRBJ2-7; no clear D gene. CDR1 and CDR2 from the germline V gene are KGHSH and LQKENI. Trimming removed 6 bases from V and 2 bases from J, with 8 bases in between. There are 12 residues in the CDR3. This CDR3 is CASSPAAYEQYF. CDR3 bases: TGTGCCAGCTCTCCCGCAGCCTACGAGCAGTACTTC.

This clone was picked up one time. The chain combines TRBV9 with TRBJ1-3, with 8 bases identical to TRBD1. The ends lost 2 bases at V and 2 bases at J; junction bases unmatched: 0. Germline-derived CDR1 and CDR2 are SGDLS and YYNGEE. This CDR3 is 14 amino acids long. The CDR3 reads CASSVTGAGNTIYF. The DNA for the CDR3 is TGTGCCAGCAGCGTGACAGGGGCTGGAAACACCATATATTTT.

The chain is built from TRBV10-2 and TRBJ2-5; maybe TRBD1 (5 bases). The CDR3 spans 15 residues. V was shortened by 2 bases and J by 1 base, with 11 bases between the two germline ends. Germline CDR1 WSHSY, CDR2 SAAADI. The CDR3 spells CASSEIQARQETQYF. The CDR3 DNA sequence: TGCGCCAGCAGTGAGATACAGGCCCGCCAAGAGACCCAGTACTTC.

The V and J genes are TRBV7-8 and TRBJ2-5; TRBD2 matches 12 bases. Per the germline V gene, CDR1 is SGHVS and CDR2 is FQNEAQ. This CDR3 contains 15 residues. Trimming removed 8 bases from V and 1 base from J; junction bases left unmatched: 5. This chain's CDR3 is CASATSGGLQETQYF. The CDR3 nucleotides read TGTGCCAGCGCGACTAGCGGGGGACTCCAAGAGACCCAGTACTTC.

This clone was detected only a few times. The gene calls are TRBV9 and TRBJ1-1; no firm D call. The CDR3 consists of 14 residues. Germline CDR1 SGDLS, CDR2 YYNGEE. V was shortened by 3 bases and J by 1 base, with 10 bases between the two germline ends. The CDR3 DNA sequence: TGTGCCAGCAGCGCCCGTACAGCGAACACTGAAGCTTTCTTT. Protein product: CASSARTANTEAFF. Combining the CDR3 with reference TRBV9 and TRBJ1-1 gives the whole variable domain DSGVTQTPKHLITATGQRVTLRCSPRSGDLSVYWYQQSLDQGLQFLIQYYNGEERAKGNILERFSAQQFPDLHSELNLSSLELGDSALYFCASSARTANTEAFFGQGTRLTVV.

J is TRBJ2-5 and V is TRBV6-2 or TRBV6-3; no firm D call. V shed 5 bases and J shed 5 bases, with 21 bases lying between them. The CDR3 has 16 residues. Looked up from germline, CDR1 is MNHEY and CDR2 is SVGEGT. CDR3 loop: CASSTPARPGRETQYF. Here the CDR3 DNA reads TGTGCCAGCAGTACTCCGGCCCGACCCGGACGGGAGACCCAGTACTTC.

The chain couples TRBV19 to TRBJ1-2, with 7 positions matching TRBD1. Trimming removed 5 bases from V and 3 bases from J; junction bases left unmatched: 6. Germline values: CDR1 LNHDA, CDR2 SQIVND (reference sequence). The CDR3 is made up of 14 amino acids. CDR3 residues: CASSVRQGYYGYTF. CDR3 DNA sequence: TGTGCCAGTAGTGTCCGACAGGGCTACTATGGCTACACCTTC.

The rearrangement joins TRBV5-6 to TRBJ2-3; perhaps TRBD1 as D (6 bases). The CDR3 is 18 amino acids. Trimming shortened V by 3 bases and J by 2 bases, and 22 bases separated the two germline ends. Per germline, CDR1 SGHDT and CDR2 YYEEEE. The CDR3 DNA sequence: TGTGCCAGCAGCTCGCCTTGGGCCAAACAGGGACCCACAGATACGCAGTATTTT. It codes for CASSSPWAKQGPTDTQYF.

The chain combines TRBV11-2 with TRBJ2-3, with 7 bases matching TRBD1. The CDR3 runs 15 residues. Germline lookup yields CDR1 SGHAT and CDR2 FQNNGV. V lost 1 base to trimming and J lost 6 bases; unmatched junction nucleotides: 7. The CDR3 loop is CASSLARGTRDTQYF. The CDR3 DNA sequence: TGTGCCAGCAGCTTAGCCAGGGGGACGCGGGATACGCAGTATTTT.